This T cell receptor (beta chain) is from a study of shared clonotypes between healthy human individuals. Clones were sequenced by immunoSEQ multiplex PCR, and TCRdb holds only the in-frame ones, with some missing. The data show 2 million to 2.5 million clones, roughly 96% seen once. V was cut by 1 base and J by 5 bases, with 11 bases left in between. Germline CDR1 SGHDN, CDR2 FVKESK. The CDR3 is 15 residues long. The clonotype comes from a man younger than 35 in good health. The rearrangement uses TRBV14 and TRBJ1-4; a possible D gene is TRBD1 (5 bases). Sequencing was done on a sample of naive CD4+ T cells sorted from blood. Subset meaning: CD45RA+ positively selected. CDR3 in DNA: TGTGCCAGCAGCCAAGTAAACGGGGCGAATGAAAAACTGTTTTTT. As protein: CASSQVNGANEKLFF.